This T cell receptor beta chain was recovered during a study of tumor and adjacent non-tumor tissue in lung cancer. Across the whole study: The patients, approximately nine men and 5 women, were roughly 31 to 80 with stage I to III disease. On average, productive TCRbeta reads reached about 4.4 million per sample. The study, taken as a whole, reports: TCR diversity was significantly greater in tumor than normal lung tissue. In normal lung, the top 100 clones were significantly more dominant than in tumor.

No cell sorting was done before RNA was extracted from the tissue. V lost 5 bases to trimming and J lost 2 bases, with 14 bases between them. The CDR3 extends over 14 amino acids. CDR1 is DFQATT, CDR2 SNEGSKA, per germline (reference sequence). Concerning this clonotype itself: Its matching antigen is unknown. A read error is possible here, since a much larger clone lies one base away.

The library came from three nested PCR rounds adapted from ARM-PCR protocols. TCRdb passed the multiplex PCR reads through MiXCR, listing each CDR3 protein once. Seen here are fewer than 85,000 distinct CDR3 sequences, 60% to 85% observed once, and the top ten hold approximately 12%. The chain is built from TRBV20-1 and TRBJ2-3, with D unclear. The sequencing input was lung tumor tissue. The TCR was taken from a woman aged 45 to 65 with non-small cell lung cancer. In DNA form, the CDR3 reads TGCAGTGCTCCTAAACACAACTACACAGATACGCAGTATTTT. Amino acids: CSAPKHNYTDTQYF.